This passage covers 31 T cell receptor beta chains from one sample sequenced in a study of blood T cell repertoires in COVID-19. Here immunoSEQ multiplex PCR was the method, and the copy in TCRdb shows in-frame clones only, minus some. This table holds about 150,000 clones, approximately 88% found once. Sequenced: peripheral blood. All receptors derive from a man aged 18 to 35 with active or convalescent COVID-19.

V usage is TRBV18 and J usage is TRBJ2-2; 8 bases line up with TRBD2. Germline V lookup: CDR1 KGHSH, CDR2 LQKENI. The CDR3 sequence is 15 residues long. Unmatched junction bases numbered 3, after V lost 6 bases and J lost 0 bases. The CDR3 protein is CASSPSGSNTGELFF. The CDR3 DNA is TGTGCCAGCTCGCCTAGCGGGTCGAACACCGGGGAGCTGTTTTTT. Based on the CDR3 plus reference TRBV18 and TRBJ2-2, the full variable domain is NAGVMQNPRHLVRRRGQEARLRCSPMKGHSHVYWYRQLPEEGLKFMVYLQKENIIDESGMPKERFSAEFPKEGPSILRIQQVVRGDSAAYFCASSPSGSNTGELFFGEGSRLTVL.

This clone was seen more than once but under ten times. The chain carries TRBV11-2 and TRBJ1-4; no firm D call. The CDR3 extends over 15 amino acids. V was cut by 2 bases and J by 4 bases, with 11 bases left in between. From germline, CDR1 is SGHAT and CDR2 FQNNGV. The CDR3 spells CASSLSGRVNEKLFF. In DNA, the CDR3 is TGTGCCAGCAGCTTAAGCGGCAGAGTTAATGAAAAACTGTTTTTT. The full variable domain, its missing parts supplied by reference TRBV11-2 and TRBJ1-4, is EAGVAQSPRYKIIEKRQSVAFWCNPISGHATLYWYQQILGQGPKLLIQFQNNGVVDDSQLPKDRFSAERLKGVDSTLKIQPAKLEDSAVYLCASSLSGRVNEKLFFGSGTQLSVL.

The V gene is TRBV2, the J gene TRBJ1-2; TRBD1 agrees at 9 bases. This CDR3 is built from 14 residues. J gave up 2 bases and V 10 bases, and 8 bases lay outside the gene matches. Germline V gene data show CDR1 as SNHLY and CDR2 as FYNNEI. As DNA, the CDR3 is TGTGCCACCTCGTCCGGGACAGGGAACTATGGCTACACCTTC. It specifies CATSSGTGNYGYTF.

The chain carries TRBV12-3 or TRBV12-4 and TRBJ2-7; 13 nucleotides align to TRBD2. The length of the CDR3 is 12 residues. The J segment lost 12 bases and the V segment lost 5 bases, leaving 4 bases of the junction unmatched. The CDR3 sequence is CASSPRTSGGYF. DNA of the CDR3: TGTGCCAGCAGTCCGAGGACTAGCGGGGGGTACTTC.

This chain uses TRBV19 with TRBJ1-1; D might be TRBD1 (6 bases). Trimming removed 10 bases from V and 1 base from J, with 16 bases in between. CDR3 length equals 14 residues. The germline CDR1 and CDR2 sequences are LNHDA and SQIVND (reference sequence). CDR3 DNA: TGTGCCATCACGGGGGGGCGCAAGAACACTGAAGCTTTCTTT. Protein product: CAITGGRKNTEAFF.

The chain is built from TRBV5-5 and TRBJ1-1; D ambiguous. CDR1 is SGHKS, CDR2 YYEKEE, per germline (reference sequence). This CDR3 comprises 12 residues. The V and J ends lost 1 base and 6 bases respectively, with 7 bases between them. The CDR3 DNA reads TGTGCCAGCAGCTTGACCGGGTCTGAAGCTTTCTTT. This translates into CASSLTGSEAFF.

This clone was seen a single time. This chain joins TRBV10-3 and TRBJ1-1, with TRBD1 identical over 7 bases. Trimming removed 6 bases from V and 6 bases from J; junction bases left unmatched: 10. The CDR3 has 14 amino acids. CDR1 ENHRY and CDR2 SYGVKD come from the germline V gene. CDR3: CAISRTGEVAEAFF. CDR3 nucleotides: TGTGCCATCAGCCGCACAGGGGAAGTAGCTGAAGCTTTCTTT.

The genes are TRBV5-4 and TRBJ2-5; 9 nucleotides align to TRBD1. J was trimmed by 4 bases and V by 4 bases; bases with no gene match: 2. CDR1 and CDR2 (germline): SGHNT, YYREEE (reference sequence). The CDR3 sequence is 13 residues long. Here the CDR3 reads CASSPGQGETQYF. The CDR3 DNA reads TGTGCCAGCAGCCCGGGACAGGGAGAGACCCAGTACTTC.

This chain joins TRBV28 and TRBJ2-7, with 9 bases identical to TRBD1. V was pared by 5 bases and J by 4 bases, with 9 bases of the junction left unmatched. Germline loops: CDR1 MDHEN, CDR2 SYDVKM. This CDR3 has 15 amino acids. DNA for the CDR3: TGTGCCAGCAGTATAGCCGGGACAGGGTTGTACGAGCAGTACTTC. It specifies CASSIAGTGLYEQYF.

This chain links TRBV19 with TRBJ1-4; no clear D gene. V was trimmed by 5 bases and J by 0 bases, leaving 13 bases between them. CDR3 size: 16 residues. The germline CDR1 and CDR2 sequences are LNHDA and SQIVND (reference sequence). CDR3 sequence reads: CASSWRTGATNEKLFF. The CDR3 region has the DNA TGTGCCAGTAGTTGGAGGACGGGTGCAACTAATGAAAAACTGTTTTTT.

The chain employs TRBV7-9 and TRBJ1-3; D not resolved. CDR3 length equals 17 residues. CDR1 is SEHNR and CDR2 is FQNEAQ in the germline V gene (reference sequence). V lost 2 bases to trimming and J lost 0 bases, with 14 bases between them. In DNA, the CDR3 is TGTGCCAGCAGCTTAAAAGGTGGCCCGGGCTCTGGAAACACCATATATTTT. This encodes CASSLKGGPGSGNTIYF.

The rearrangement links TRBV7-3 to TRBJ2-5, with TRBD2 matching 13 bases. CDR1 and CDR2 from the germline V gene are SGHTA and FQGTGA. The J segment lost 5 bases and the V segment lost 5 bases, leaving 8 bases of the junction unmatched. The CDR3 has 16 residues. This CDR3 reads CASSPGLAGVEETQYF. CDR3 bases: TGTGCCAGCAGCCCCGGACTAGCGGGAGTTGAGGAGACCCAGTACTTC. The whole variable domain, remainder taken from reference TRBV7-3 and TRBJ2-5, is GAGVSQTPSNKVTEKGKYVELRCDPISGHTALYWYRQSLGQGPEFLIYFQGTGAADDSGLPNDRFFAVRPEGSVSTLKIQRTERGDSAVYLCASSPGLAGVEETQYFGPGTRLLVL.

The chain carries TRBV7-2 and TRBJ2-1; TRBD1 aligns across 8 bases. The germline CDR1 and CDR2 sequences are SGHTA and FQGNSA. The CDR3 consists of 15 residues. The trim removed 1 base at V and 4 bases at J, leaving 3 bases unmatched. The CDR3 region has the DNA TGTGCCAGCAGCTTAGGGACAGGGCCATACAATGAGCAGTTCTTC. This codes for CASSLGTGPYNEQFF. The full variable domain, its missing parts supplied by reference TRBV7-2 and TRBJ2-1, is GAGVSQSPSNKVTEKGKDVELRCDPISGHTALYWYRQSLGQGLEFLIYFQGNSAPDKSGLPSDRFSAERTGGSVSTLTIQRTQQEDSAVYLCASSLGTGPYNEQFFGPGTRLTVL.

The V call is TRBV4-1, the J call TRBJ2-3, with D maybe TRBD1 (6 bases). The CDR3 is made up of 16 amino acids. CDR1 is MGHRA and CDR2 is YSYEKL in the germline V gene. V lost 1 base, J lost 0 bases, and 11 bases lay in between. In nucleotides, the CDR3 is TGCGCCAGCAGCCAAGTCCCCGGGACAAGCACAGATACGCAGTATTTT. Protein sequence: CASSQVPGTSTDTQYF.

This clone was seen more than once but under ten times. The rearrangement joins TRBV15 to TRBJ2-5, with D hard to call. CDR1 is LNHNV and CDR2 is YYDKDF in the germline V gene (reference sequence). Between the trimmed V and J ends, which lost 0 bases and 0 bases, there was a span of 8 bases. The CDR3 has 15 residues. CDR3 nucleotides: TGTGCCACCAGCAGAGATATAGACAACCAAGAGACCCAGTACTTC. It encodes CATSRDIDNQETQYF. The whole variable domain, filled in from reference TRBV15 and TRBJ2-5, reads DAMVIQNPRYQVTQFGKPVTLSCSQTLNHNVMYWYQQKSSQAPKLLFHYYDKDFNNEADTPDNFQSRRPNTSFCFLDIRSPGLGDTAMYLCATSRDIDNQETQYFGPGTRLLVL.

The rearrangement joins TRBV11-3 to TRBJ2-1, with D uncertain. This CDR3 contains 15 residues. The germline gives CDR1 SGHNT, CDR2 YENEEA. V shed 5 bases and J shed 0 bases, with 11 bases lying between them. In DNA form, the CDR3 reads TGTGCCAGCAGCCTCCGGGTCAGCTCCTACAATGAGCAGTTCTTC. The encoded protein is CASSLRVSSYNEQFF.

This clone was detected once. V usage is TRBV2 and J usage is TRBJ2-2; 8 nucleotides agree with TRBD1. The CDR3 loop spans 15 amino acids. CDR1 and CDR2 from the germline V gene are SNHLY and FYNNEI. V gave up 5 bases and J gave up 7 bases; unmatched junction bases: 9. CDR3 sequence: CASSTQGAGIGELFF. CDR3 in DNA: TGTGCCAGCAGTACCCAGGGGGCCGGGATCGGGGAGCTGTTTTTT. Filled out from reference TRBV2 and TRBJ2-2, the complete variable domain reads EPEVTQTPSHQVTQMGQEVILRCVPISNHLYFYWYRQILGQKVEFLVSFYNNEISEKSEIFDDQFSVERPDGSNFTLKIRSTKLEDSAMYFCASSTQGAGIGELFFGEGSRLTVL.

The gene calls are TRBV7-2 and TRBJ2-7; 10 nucleotides match TRBD2. Germline CDR1 and CDR2: SGHTA and FQGNSA. J gave up 5 bases and V 2 bases, and 12 bases lay outside the gene matches. The CDR3 extends over 17 amino acids. CDR3 nucleotide sequence: TGTGCCAGCAGCTTACGAACCCCGGGACTAGCGTGGAACGAGCAGTACTTC. This encodes CASSLRTPGLAWNEQYF. Looking up the rest from reference TRBV7-2 and TRBJ2-7 gives the full variable domain: GAGVSQSPSNKVTEKGKDVELRCDPISGHTALYWYRQSLGQGLEFLIYFQGNSAPDKSGLPSDRFSAERTGGSVSTLTIQRTQQEDSAVYLCASSLRTPGLAWNEQYFGPGTRLTVT.

This sequence joins TRBV21-1 and TRBJ2-1; the D call in the table, TRBD1, was not verified against the DNA. TRBV21-1 is annotated as a pseudogene. The CDR3 runs 15 residues. DNA for the CDR3: TGTGCCAGCAGCGACCAGGGTCTCCCCTACAATGAGCAGTTCTTC. Its translation is CASSDQGLPYNEQFF.

The chain has TRBV7-9 and TRBJ2-1; 9 bases map to TRBD2. CDR1 is SEHNR, CDR2 FQNEAQ, per germline (reference sequence). Trimming removed 0 bases from V and 3 bases from J; junction bases left unmatched: 6. The CDR3 runs to 17 residues. The CDR3 protein is CASSLARGAGGYNEQFF. CDR3 DNA sequence: TGTGCCAGCAGCTTAGCCCGGGGAGCGGGGGGCTACAATGAGCAGTTCTTC.

This clone was found once. The chain links TRBV11-1 to TRBJ2-7, with 7 bases fitting TRBD1. This CDR3 spans 15 amino acids. Germline V gene data show CDR1 as SGHAT and CDR2 as FQDESV (reference sequence). The V gene end was trimmed by 5 bases and the J gene end by 4 bases; junction bases not matched to a gene: 11. The CDR3 sequence: CASSPRQGPNYEQYF. The CDR3 coding sequence is TGTGCCAGCAGCCCCCGACAGGGCCCAAATTACGAGCAGTACTTC.

The CDR3 region has the DNA TGTGCCAGCAGCTTAGGCCGTTGGCGACAGAGCTCCTACAATGAGCAGTTCTTC. This sequence encodes CASSLGRWRQSSYNEQFF. V is TRBV13 and J is TRBJ2-1; maybe TRBD1 (5 bases). Trimming took off 0 bases at V and 0 bases at J, with 15 bases between the two ends. This CDR3 has 18 residues. Per the germline V gene, CDR1 is PRHDT and CDR2 is FYEKMQ (reference sequence). Based on the CDR3 plus reference TRBV13 and TRBJ2-1, the full variable domain is AAGVIQSPRHLIKEKRETATLKCYPIPRHDTVYWYQQGPGQDPQFLISFYEKMQSDKGSIPDRFSAQQFSDYHSELNMSSLELGDSALYFCASSLGRWRQSSYNEQFFGPGTRLTVL.

The chain employs TRBV7-2 and TRBJ2-3, with unresolved D. This CDR3 spans 12 amino acids. The germline gives CDR1 SGHTA, CDR2 FQGNSA. Trimming cost V 4 bases and J 3 bases, with 5 bases left between them. This CDR3 reads CASSSQTDTQYF. The CDR3 DNA reads as TGTGCCAGCAGCTCACAGACAGATACGCAGTATTTT.

The rearrangement links TRBV19 to TRBJ1-1; the D is unclear. Germline V lookup: CDR1 LNHDA, CDR2 SQIVND (reference sequence). The CDR3 spans 15 residues. Trimming pared 5 bases from V and 5 bases from J, leaving 18 bases between. CDR3 loop: CASSPVGLGGTEAFF. The CDR3 DNA reads as TGTGCCAGTAGTCCGGTCGGACTGGGAGGGACTGAAGCTTTCTTT.

A note on this clone: The junction and the germline gene differ at one end; a read error may be behind it. V usage is TRBV19 and J usage is TRBJ2-1; maybe TRBD2 (5 bases). Germline lookup yields CDR1 LNHDA and CDR2 SQIVND (reference sequence). This CDR3 has 16 residues. For the CDR3, the DNA is TGTGCCAGTAGTGCAAGGCCCAGCGGTACCTACAATGAGCGGTTCTTC. This gives the protein CASSARPSGTYNERFF.

The chain combines TRBV24-1 with TRBJ2-1; 10 bases are shared with TRBD2. From germline, CDR1 is KGHDR and CDR2 SFDVKD. Trimming removed 2 bases from V and 1 base from J; junction bases left unmatched: 1. The CDR3 is 16 amino acids. CDR3 bases: TGTGCCACCAGTGATTCACTAGCGGGGTCCTACAATGAGCAGTTCTTC. The encoded protein is CATSDSLAGSYNEQFF.

The chain joins TRBV19 to TRBJ1-6; TRBD1 matches 9 bases. V was clipped by 5 bases and J by 7 bases; unmatched bases: 0. In germline, CDR1 is LNHDA, CDR2 SQIVND (reference sequence). This CDR3 is 13 amino acids long. This chain's CDR3 is CASSGTGNSPLHF. In DNA, the CDR3 is TGTGCCAGTAGTGGGACAGGGAATTCACCCCTCCACTTT.

The chain combines TRBV5-5 with TRBJ1-5, with a possible D match to TRBD1 (5 bases). There are 17 residues in the CDR3. Trimming left V 2 bases short and J 0 bases short, with 15 bases between. Germline V CDR1 and CDR2: SGHKS, YYEKEE (reference sequence). The CDR3 loop reads CASSFFGALDSNQPQHF. The CDR3 bases are TGTGCCAGCAGCTTCTTTGGGGCCTTAGATAGCAATCAGCCCCAGCATTTT. The full variable domain, rest sourced from reference TRBV5-5 and TRBJ1-5, is DAGVTQSPTHLIKTRGQQVTLRCSPISGHKSVSWYQQVLGQGPQFIFQYYEKEERGRGNFPDRFSARQFPNYSSELNVNALLLGDSALYLCASSFFGALDSNQPQHFGDGTRLSIL.

J is TRBJ1-6 and V is TRBV2, with 12 bases fitting TRBD1. CDR1 SNHLY and CDR2 FYNNEI come from the germline V gene. The CDR3 is 19 amino acids. V trimming: 3 bases; J trimming: 5 bases; junction bases outside the gene matches: 11. The CDR3 is CASSDRDRGLEPHNSPLHF. CDR3 DNA: TGTGCCAGCAGTGACCGGGACAGGGGGCTAGAACCTCATAATTCACCCCTCCACTTT.

This chain connects TRBV5-1 to TRBJ1-3; TRBD1 aligns across 9 bases. The V gene's germline CDR1 is SGHRS and CDR2 YFSETQ. The CDR3 runs 14 residues. V lost 0 bases to trimming and J lost 10 bases; unmatched junction nucleotides: 5. As DNA, the CDR3 is TGCGCCAGCAGCTTGGACGGACAGGGGAAAACCATATATTTT. This gives the protein CASSLDGQGKTIYF. The complete variable domain, with remaining parts taken from reference TRBV5-1 and TRBJ1-3, reads KAGVTQTPRYLIKTRGQQVTLSCSPISGHRSVSWYQQTPGQGLQFLFEYFSETQRNKGNFPGRFSGRQFSNSRSEMNVSTLELGDSALYLCASSLDGQGKTIYFGEGSWLTVV.

This sequence joins TRBV7-6 and TRBJ2-7; 11 bases are a match to TRBD1. V was clipped by 3 bases and J by 2 bases; unmatched bases: 0. CDR3 size: 14 residues. The germline CDR1 and CDR2 sequences are SGHVS and FNYEAQ. CDR3 bases: TGTGCCAGCAGCTTGGGACAGGGGGCCTACGAGCAGTACTTC. This codes for CASSLGQGAYEQYF.